Presented here are 2 T cell receptor beta chains from one specimen sequenced in a study of T-cell memory formation after mild COVID-19. TCRdb passed the 5' RACE reads through MiXCR, listing each CDR3 protein once. The data hold 200,000 to 250,000 distinct CDR3 sequences, with around 25% observed a single time. Material: PBMCs or a T cell subset sorted from them (not recorded which). These receptors were obtained from an adult woman who had mild COVID-19 (a few samples of this study predate the infection). Cell type and time point are not known.

This rearrangement joins TRBV5-5 to TRBJ1-1, with D possibly being TRBD1 (5 bases). V lost 1 base and J lost 6, with 16 bases in between. CDR1 is SGHKS and CDR2 is YYEKEE in the germline V gene (reference sequence). The CDR3 runs 15 residues. The CDR3 DNA reads as TGTGCCAGCAGCTTGTATATGGTCAGGGATCCTGAAGCTTTCTTT. Its translation is CASSLYMVRDPEAFF.

This clonotype was counted only a few times. V is TRBV7-3 and J is TRBJ2-5, with 8 bases lining up with TRBD2. J lost 3 bases, V lost 2 bases, and 5 bases had no gene match. Germline V gene sequence: CDR1 SGHTA, CDR2 FQGTGA. This CDR3 is 15 amino acids long. CDR3 sequence reads: CASSLVGTRKETQYF. The CDR3 nucleotides read TGTGCCAGCAGCTTAGTGGGGACTAGGAAAGAGACCCAGTACTTC.